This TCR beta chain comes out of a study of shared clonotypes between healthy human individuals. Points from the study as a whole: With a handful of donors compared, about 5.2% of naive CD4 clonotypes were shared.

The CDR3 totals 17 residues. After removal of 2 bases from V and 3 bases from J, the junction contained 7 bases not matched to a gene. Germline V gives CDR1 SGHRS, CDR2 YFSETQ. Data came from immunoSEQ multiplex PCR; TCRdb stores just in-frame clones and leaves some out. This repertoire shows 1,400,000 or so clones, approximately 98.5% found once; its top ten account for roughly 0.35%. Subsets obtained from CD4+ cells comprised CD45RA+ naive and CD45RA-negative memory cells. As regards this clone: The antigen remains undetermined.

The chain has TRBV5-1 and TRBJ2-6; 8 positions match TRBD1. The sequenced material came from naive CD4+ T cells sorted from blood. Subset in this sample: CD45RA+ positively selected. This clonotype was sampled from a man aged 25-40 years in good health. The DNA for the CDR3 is TGCGCCAGCAGCTTACTGGGACAGGTCCTTGGGGCCAACGTCCTGACTTTC. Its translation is CASSLLGQVLGANVLTF. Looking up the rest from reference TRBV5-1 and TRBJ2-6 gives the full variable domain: KAGVTQTPRYLIKTRGQQVTLSCSPISGHRSVSWYQQTPGQGLQFLFEYFSETQRNKGNFPGRFSGRQFSNSRSEMNVSTLELGDSALYLCASSLLGQVLGANVLTFGAGSRLTVL.